What follows are 13 T cell receptor beta chains derived from one specimen sequenced in a study of cytomegalovirus exposure and HLA in healthy donors. With 60 Vbeta and 13 Jbeta primers, the PCR was carried out. Only in-frame clones appear in the TCRdb table, and some are missing; sequencing was by immunoSEQ multiplex PCR. In the table there are about 130,000 clones, around four fifths of which are singletons. Sequencing was carried out using PBMCs. Every receptor here comes from a male donor in good health and CMV-seronegative.

V usage is TRBV5-1 and J usage is TRBJ2-7; TRBD2 matches at 10 bases. J gave up 2 bases and V 5 bases, and 4 bases lay outside the gene matches. The length of the CDR3 is 14 residues. Germline CDR1 reads SGHRS; CDR2 reads YFSETQ. The CDR3 loop reads CASRLAGGAYEQYF. The CDR3 coding sequence is TGCGCCAGCAGGTTAGCGGGAGGTGCCTACGAGCAGTACTTC.

V gene TRBV7-9 combines with J gene TRBJ2-5; tentatively, D is TRBD2 (5 bases). Between the trimmed V and J ends, which lost 1 base and 5 bases, there was a span of 11 bases. Germline V CDR1 and CDR2: SEHNR, FQNEAQ (reference sequence). This CDR3 is 14 amino acids long. The CDR3 nucleotides are TGTGCCAGCAGCTTAGGCCGTGGCGGGGAGACCCAGTACTTC. This encodes CASSLGRGGETQYF.

The CDR3 is CASNNRGGETQYF. CDR3 nucleotides: TGTGCCAGCAACAACCGGGGGGGTGAGACCCAGTACTTC. The chain is built from TRBV9 and TRBJ2-5; 8 bases are shared with TRBD2. The CDR3 is 13 residues long. The germline V gene has CDR1 SGDLS and CDR2 YYNGEE. V lost 6 bases to trimming and J lost 5 bases; unmatched junction nucleotides: 6.

A word on this clone: The junction and the germline gene differ at one end; a read error may be behind it. The genes are TRBV5-1 and TRBJ2-6; the D gene is possibly TRBD1 (6 bases). The CDR3 is 15 residues long. The V gene's germline CDR1 is SGHRS and CDR2 YFSETQ. CDR3 bases: TGCGCCAGCAGCACCCAGGGGTCTGGGGCCAACGGCCTGACTTTC. Translating it yields CASSTQGSGANGLTF.

This chain uses TRBV7-8 with TRBJ2-1; D perhaps matches TRBD2 (5 bases). Trimming stripped 6 bases from V and 0 bases from J, with 15 bases between. CDR1 SGHVS and CDR2 FQNEAQ come from the germline V gene. The CDR3 consists of 16 residues. Here the CDR3 reads CASRSVTTSSYNEQFF. CDR3 bases: TGTGCCAGCAGATCCGTGACTACGAGCTCCTACAATGAGCAGTTCTTC.

CDR3 loop: CASSATATNYGYTF. In nucleotides, the CDR3 is TGTGCCAGCTCAGCGACAGCCACTAACTATGGCTACACCTTC. This chain connects TRBV18 to TRBJ1-2, with D tentatively TRBD1 (5 bases). V was shortened by 5 bases and J by 0 bases, with 10 bases between the two germline ends. The CDR3 sequence is 14 residues long. The germline V gene encodes CDR1 KGHSH and CDR2 LQKENI.

The V call is TRBV6-5, the J call TRBJ1-4; tentative D call: TRBD1 (5 bases). Germline CDR1 MNHEY, CDR2 SVGAGI. With 4 bases removed from V and 5 bases from J, the gap between germline ends came to 5 bases. CDR3 size: 12 residues. The CDR3, as DNA: TGTGCCAGCAGTTCAGGGAATGAAAAACTGTTTTTT. This sequence encodes CASSSGNEKLFF.

The chain couples TRBV6-6 to TRBJ2-7, with 7 bases that match TRBD1. Germline CDR1 MNHNY, CDR2 SVGAGI (reference sequence). V trimming: 8 bases; J trimming: 2 bases; junction bases outside the gene matches: 6. The CDR3 contains 13 residues. In DNA form, the CDR3 reads TGTGCCAGCGAGGGACAGCGACCCTACGAGCAGTACTTC. This translates into CASEGQRPYEQYF.

Remarks on this clone: Mismatch with germline at one junction end may stem from a read error. This chain uses TRBV7-9 with TRBJ2-1; weak D call: TRBD1 (5 bases). This CDR3 is 14 amino acids long. Germline CDR1 reads SEHNR; CDR2 reads FQNEAQ (reference sequence). The CDR3 nucleotides are TGTTCCAGCAGCCTCGGACAAACCTACAATGAGCAGTTCTTC. This codes for CSSSLGQTYNEQFF.

This rearrangement joins TRBV7-3 to TRBJ2-7; 7 nucleotides align to TRBD1. V gave up 5 bases and J gave up 1 base; unmatched junction bases: 2. From germline, CDR1 is SGHTA and CDR2 FQGTGA. The CDR3 has 13 residues. CDR3 in amino acids: CASSRDSSYEQYF. CDR3 nucleotides: TGTGCCAGCAGCCGGGACAGTTCCTACGAGCAGTACTTC.

In this sample, this clone turned up a few times. This chain uses TRBV6-5 with TRBJ2-5, with 8 bases lining up with TRBD1. This CDR3 is 12 amino acids long. CDR1 is MNHEY, CDR2 SVGAGI, per germline. J gave up 9 bases and V 3 bases, and 3 bases lay outside the gene matches. The CDR3 region has the DNA TGTGCCAGCAGTTATCAGGGGGCTGCCCAGTACTTC. Amino acid sequence: CASSYQGAAQYF.

This clone was recorded a few times. This sequence joins TRBV10-2 and TRBJ2-7; 9 nucleotides align to TRBD1. The CDR3 is 13 residues long. CDR1 WSHSY and CDR2 SAAADI come from the germline V gene. The V gene end was trimmed by 7 bases and the J gene end by 3 bases; junction bases not matched to a gene: 4. This CDR3 reads CASTPGQGYEQYF. The CDR3 bases are TGCGCCAGCACCCCGGGACAGGGCTACGAGCAGTACTTC.

This chain connects TRBV2 to TRBJ1-5, with D tentatively TRBD1 (6 bases). The ends were cut back, 2 bases at V and 6 bases at J, with 14 bases in the middle. This CDR3 is 15 amino acids long. CDR1 is SNHLY, CDR2 FYNNEI, per germline. This CDR3 is CASSEMGAVFQPQHF. CDR3 coding DNA: TGTGCCAGCAGTGAAATGGGGGCGGTGTTTCAGCCCCAGCATTTT. The whole variable domain, remainder taken from reference TRBV2 and TRBJ1-5, is EPEVTQTPSHQVTQMGQEVILRCVPISNHLYFYWYRQILGQKVEFLVSFYNNEISEKSEIFDDQFSVERPDGSNFTLKIRSTKLEDSAMYFCASSEMGAVFQPQHFGDGTRLSIL.